The clone carrying this T cell receptor beta chain was picked up a small number of times. This CDR3 is 12 amino acids long. Trimming took off 10 bases at V and 1 base at J, with 8 bases between the two ends. Germline assignment: CDR1 LNHNV and CDR2 YYDKDF (reference sequence). This sample was included in a study of regulatory T cells in long-lasting Graves disease. Documented time point: newly diagnosed GD, antithyroid drugs for less than 3 months. RNA extracted from PBMCs served as the sequencing template. A peripheral blood sample, 8.5 to 9 milliliters in volume, was drawn into EDTA tubes. Building the TCR beta libraries relied on iRepertoire HTBI primers, and CDR3 regions underwent Arm-PCR. Source study methods: The identification of approximately 62 TRBV and approximately 15 TRBJ segments was made across samples. Each CDR3 protein gets one entry after TCRdb re-called the multiplex PCR reads with MiXCR. It is TCRdb's table, rather than the study itself, that gives the V and J calls and clone size. This table has under 700,000 distinct CDR3 sequences, 15% to 20% appearing once.

Separately, the same data were catalogued under a study of T cells in Graves' hyperthyroidism and ophthalmopathy. From that paper: A set of HTBI primers served as the primers for a first-round RT-PCR of the TCR CDR3.

This sequence was found in a woman aged 35-65 years with Graves disease. V and J are TRBV15 and TRBJ1-5; D remains unclear. The sample here was peripheral blood mononuclear cells (PBMCs), taken at new diagnosis, from a patient treated with antithyroid drugs. The CDR3 sequence is CAIARSNQPQHF. The CDR3 region has the DNA TGTGCCATCGCTCGAAGCAATCAGCCCCAGCATTTT.